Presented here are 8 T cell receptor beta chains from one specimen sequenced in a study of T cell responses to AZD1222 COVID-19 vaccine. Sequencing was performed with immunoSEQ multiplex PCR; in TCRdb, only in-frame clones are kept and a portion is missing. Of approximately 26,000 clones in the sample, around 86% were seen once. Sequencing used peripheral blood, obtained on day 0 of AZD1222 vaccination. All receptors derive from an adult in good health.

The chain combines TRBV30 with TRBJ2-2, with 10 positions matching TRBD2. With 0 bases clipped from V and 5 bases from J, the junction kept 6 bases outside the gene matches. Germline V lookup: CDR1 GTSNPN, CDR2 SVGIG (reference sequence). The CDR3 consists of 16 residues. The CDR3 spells CAWSVRLAGGTGELFF. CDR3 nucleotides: TGTGCCTGGAGTGTACGATTAGCGGGAGGAACCGGGGAGCTGTTTTTT. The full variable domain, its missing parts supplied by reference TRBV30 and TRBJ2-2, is SQTIHQWPATLVQPVGSPLSLECTVEGTSNPNLYWYRQAAGRGLQLLFYSVGIGQISSEVPQNLSASRPQDRQFILSSKKLLLSDSGFYLCAWSVRLAGGTGELFFGEGSRLTVL.

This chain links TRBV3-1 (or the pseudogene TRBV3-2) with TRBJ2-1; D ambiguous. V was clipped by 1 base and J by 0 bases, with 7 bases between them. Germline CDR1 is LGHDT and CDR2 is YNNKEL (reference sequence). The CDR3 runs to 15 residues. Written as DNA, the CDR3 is TGTGCCAGCAGCCAAGTACAAAGCTCCTACAATGAGCAGTTCTTC. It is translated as CASSQVQSSYNEQFF.

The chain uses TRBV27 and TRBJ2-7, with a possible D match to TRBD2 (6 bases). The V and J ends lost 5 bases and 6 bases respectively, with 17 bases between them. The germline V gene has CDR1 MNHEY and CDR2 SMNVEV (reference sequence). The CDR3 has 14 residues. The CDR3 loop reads CASSRLGRSSEQYF. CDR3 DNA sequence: TGTGCCAGCAGTCGACTAGGGCGGTCTTCCGAGCAGTACTTC.

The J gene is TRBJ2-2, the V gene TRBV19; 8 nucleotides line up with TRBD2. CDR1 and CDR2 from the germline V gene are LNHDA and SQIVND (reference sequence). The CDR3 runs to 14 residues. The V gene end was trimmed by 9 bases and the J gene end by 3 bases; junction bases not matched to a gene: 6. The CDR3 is CASRTSRDTGELFF. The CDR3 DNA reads TGTGCCAGCAGGACTAGCCGCGACACCGGGGAGCTGTTTTTT.

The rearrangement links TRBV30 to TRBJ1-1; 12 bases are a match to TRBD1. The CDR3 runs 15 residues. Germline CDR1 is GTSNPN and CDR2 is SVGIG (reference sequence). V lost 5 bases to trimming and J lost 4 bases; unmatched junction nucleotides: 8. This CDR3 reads CAWGDRGLVGTEAFF. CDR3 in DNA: TGTGCCTGGGGGGACAGGGGGCTAGTAGGCACTGAAGCTTTCTTT.

The DNA for the CDR3 is TGTGCCAGCTCACCTAAACAGGGGATCTATGAGCAGTTCTTC. Amino acids: CASSPKQGIYEQFF. The J gene is TRBJ2-1, the V gene TRBV18; 7 positions agree with TRBD1. This CDR3 contains 14 residues. The trim removed 3 bases at V and 8 bases at J, leaving 7 bases unmatched. Per germline, CDR1 KGHSH and CDR2 LQKENI.

The DNA for the CDR3 is TGCGCCAGCAGCTTTCCCATCACAGGGGAGACCCAGTACTTC. It translates to CASSFPITGETQYF. The chain employs TRBV5-1 and TRBJ2-5; tentative D call: TRBD1 (6 bases). Trimming pared 2 bases from V and 5 bases from J, leaving 13 bases between. Germline V CDR1 and CDR2: SGHRS, YFSETQ. The CDR3 contains 14 residues.

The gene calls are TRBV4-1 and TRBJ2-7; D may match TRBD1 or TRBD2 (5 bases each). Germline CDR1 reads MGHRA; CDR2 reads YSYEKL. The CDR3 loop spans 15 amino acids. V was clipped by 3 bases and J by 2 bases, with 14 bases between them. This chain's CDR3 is CASSHRSGTTYEQYF. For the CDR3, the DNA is TGCGCCAGCAGCCACAGATCCGGGACCACCTACGAGCAGTACTTC.